A selection of T cell receptor beta chains follows, all from one sample in a study of blood T cell repertoires in COVID-19. TCRdb keeps only in-frame clones here, not all; method: immunoSEQ multiplex PCR. The sample contains about 79,000 clones, around 89% of which appear only once. Sequenced sample: peripheral blood. The receptors shown here come from a man in his 70s with active or convalescent COVID-19. Both conserved end residues are part of each CDR3. A D gene is named only where the DNA matches it firmly. Size tells how often a clone was seen (once, few, many) or the class of an expanded clone, and some rows leave it out.

NA TRBJ1-6 TRBV3-1/TRBV3-2 once TGTGCCAGCAGCCAAGTGGGAGGGCGGAATTCACCCCTCCACTTT CASSQVGGRNSPLHF
NA TRBJ2-1 TRBV10-3 NA TGTGCCATCACCGGGAGTAGTTCCTACAATGAGCAGTTCTTC CAITGSSSYNEQFF
NA TRBJ1-3 TRBV3-1/TRBV3-2 NA TGTGCCAGCAGCCAAGATCCTTCACAGGGAGCAAACACCATATATTTT CASSQDPSQGANTIYF
NA TRBJ1-3 TRBV28 NA TGTGCCAGCAGGTGGGAGGGGAGGACTAGCTCTGGAAACACCATATATTTT CASRWEGRTSSGNTIYF
NA TRBJ1-1 TRBV6-5 once TGTGCCAGCAGTTACTCCGGCTCTCGGGTGGTCACTGAAGCTTTCTTT CASSYSGSRVVTEAFF
NA TRBJ1-6 TRBV7-2 once TGTGCCAGCAGCTTGATCGGGGGCTCCTATAATTCACCCCTCCACTTT CASSLIGGSYNSPLHF
NA TRBJ1-5 TRBV21-1 NA TGTGCCAGCAGCAAAGTCAGATATAGCAATCAGCCCCAGCATTTT CASSKVRYSNQPQHF
NA TRBJ1-1 TRBV15 NA TGTGCCACCAGCAGAGGGGGGGGTTTTATAGACACTGAAGCTTTCTTT CATSRGGGFIDTEAFF
TRBD1 TRBJ1-2 TRBV5-4 NA TGTGCCAGCAGCTTTCCGGGACAGGGTAGCTTTGGCTACACCTTC CASSFPGQGSFGYTF
NA TRBJ1-6 TRBV7-3 NA TGTGCCAGCAGCTTAACGCCCGGGTCTGGTTCACCCCTCCACTTT CASSLTPGSGSPLHF
NA TRBJ1-4 TRBV9 NA TGTGCCAGCAGCGCGAGTACAGGGAACGAAAAACTGTTTTTT CASSASTGNEKLFF
NA TRBJ2-5 TRBV28 once TGTGCCAGCAGTTTAGGAGGGGCGCCCCAGTACTTC CASSLGGAPQYF
TRBD1 TRBJ2-2 TRBV19 NA TGTGCCAGTAGTCCCGGCAGACAGGGATGGACCGGGGAGCTGTTTTTT CASSPGRQGWTGELFF
NA TRBJ1-2 TRBV18 NA TGTGCCAGCTCACCAAACTACAGGGTTCTACACACCTTC CASSPNYRVLHTF
TRBD1 TRBJ2-7 TRBV27 NA TGTGCCAGCAGTGGGCCAGGGGGAGATGGCGAGCAGTACTTC CASSGPGGDGEQYF
NA TRBJ2-1 TRBV3-1/TRBV3-2 NA TGTGCCAGCAGCCAAGTCGGGAGTTCAAACAATGAGCAGTTCTTC CASSQVGSSNNEQFF
NA TRBJ2-7 TRBV7-3 NA TGTGCCAGCAGCTTAATGGGCGGGTACGAGCAGTACTTC CASSLMGGYEQYF
NA TRBJ1-1 TRBV3-1/TRBV3-2 NA TGTGCCAGCAGCCAAATGGGGGCAGATGAAGCTTTCTTT CASSQMGADEAFF
TRBD2 TRBJ2-5 TRBV7-2 NA TGTGCCAGCAGCTTAGTTGGGACTAGCGGGATGGAGACCCAGTACTTC CASSLVGTSGMETQYF
TRBD1 TRBJ1-5 TRBV5-8 NA TGTGCCAGCAGCTTGGCAGGGGGCTATGCGCAGCCCCAGCATTTT CASSLAGGYAQPQHF
TRBD1 TRBJ1-1 TRBV6-4 NA TGTGCCAGCAGTCTTTCGGACAGGGTAGGGCCATGGGGTAACACTGAAGCTTTCTTT CASSLSDRVGPWGNTEAFF
NA TRBJ1-4 TRBV5-6 NA TGTGCCAGCAGCGGACAGTCTGCAACTAATGAAAAACTGTTTTTT CASSGQSATNEKLFF
TRBD1 TRBJ1-1 TRBV5-8 NA TGTGCCAGCAGCTTGGCCTCCGGGACAGGGAACACTGAAGCTTTCTTT CASSLASGTGNTEAFF
NA TRBJ1-2 TRBV6-5 NA TGTGCCAGCAGTTGGGGGCGGGGGAACTATGGCTACACCTTC CASSWGRGNYGYTF
TRBD2 TRBJ2-1 TRBV28 NA TGTGCCAGCAGGGTTAGCGGGAGAGAGCAGTTCTTC CASRVSGREQFF
TRBD1 TRBJ1-2 TRBV27 NA TGTGCCAGCAGAAGGGACAGCTATGGCTACACCTTC CASRRDSYGYTF
NA TRBJ2-2 TRBV5-6 NA TGTGCCAGCAGCTTGGAGACAGGCACCGGGGAGCTGTTTTTT CASSLETGTGELFF
TRBD1 TRBJ1-1 TRBV6-6 NA TGTGCCAGCAGCTTTTTAGACAGGGGGGGTGAAGCTTTCTTT CASSFLDRGGEAFF
TRBD1 TRBJ1-5 TRBV19 NA TGTGCCAGTAGTGCAACAGGGGGGATTCAGCCCCAGCATTTT CASSATGGIQPQHF
NA TRBJ1-6 TRBV2 NA TGTGCCAGCAGCTCGACGGGGAGGGAGTCACCCCTCCACTTT CASSSTGRESPLHF
TRBD1 TRBJ1-2 TRBV12-3/TRBV12-4 NA TGTGCCAGCAGCCTGGGACAGGAGTATGGCTACACCTTC CASSLGQEYGYTF
TRBD1 TRBJ2-7 TRBV29-1 NA TGCAGCGTAAAGACCGGGACAGGGAATTCCTACGAGCAGTACTTC CSVKTGTGNSYEQYF
NA TRBJ1-1 TRBV5-4 NA TGTGCCAGCAGCTTGGACAGGGATACTGAAGCTTTCTTT CASSLDRDTEAFF
TRBD1 TRBJ1-6 TRBV6-6 NA TGTGCCAGCAGCCCTCCGGGACAGAATTCACCCCTCCACTTT CASSPPGQNSPLHF
NA TRBJ2-2 TRBV11-2 NA TGTGCCAGCAGCTTAGGACTAGGAGGCGGCGGGGAGCTGTTTTTT CASSLGLGGGGELFF
TRBD2 TRBJ2-3 TRBV10-3 NA TGTGCCATCAGTGAGTCGAGCGGGAGGGCAGATACGCAGTATTTT CAISESSGRADTQYF
NA TRBJ1-5 TRBV11-2 NA TGTGCCAGCAGCTTCTCACCGGGGGGGCAGGGACTACAGCCCCAGCATTTT CASSFSPGGQGLQPQHF
NA TRBJ1-6 TRBV11-2 NA TGTGCCAGCAGCCAGCAGGGAGGGAGTTCGAATTCACCCCTCCACTTT CASSQQGGSSNSPLHF
TRBD1 TRBJ1-1 TRBV28 NA TGTGCCAGCAGCCCCACCCCGGGACAGGGGGCGAAGGCTTTCTTT CASSPTPGQGAKAFF